Shown below are 10 T cell receptor beta chains from a single sample sequenced in a study of blood T cell repertoires in COVID-19. Sequencing used immunoSEQ multiplex PCR; TCRdb keeps in-frame clones, though not all of them. The sample includes 60,000 to 85,000 clones, about nine tenths of them seen just once. Sequencing input: peripheral blood. Every receptor here comes from a man in his forties or fifties with active COVID-19.

The gene calls are TRBV4-3 and TRBJ2-1; 7 bases match TRBD2. The CDR3 sequence is 17 residues long. V lost 0 bases and J lost 4; bases outside the gene matches: 9. From germline, CDR1 is LGHNA and CDR2 YSLEER. CDR3 amino acids: CASSQDRAGRGYNEQFF. The CDR3 nucleotides read TGCGCCAGCAGCCAAGATAGGGCGGGGAGGGGTTACAATGAGCAGTTCTTC.

The V and J genes are TRBV5-6 and TRBJ2-7; the match to TRBD1 covers 8 bases. CDR1 is SGHDT and CDR2 is YYEEEE in the germline V gene. The CDR3 runs to 14 residues. J lost 3 bases, V lost 3 bases, and 5 bases had no gene match. CDR3 sequence reads: CASSWQGAYYEQYF. The CDR3 nucleotides read TGTGCCAGCAGCTGGCAGGGGGCATACTACGAGCAGTACTTC.

V usage is TRBV27 and J usage is TRBJ1-2; possibly TRBD1 for D (6 bases). V lost 5 bases, J lost 3 bases, and 13 bases lay in between. This CDR3 is 14 amino acids long. Germline assignment: CDR1 MNHEY and CDR2 SMNVEV (reference sequence). Here the CDR3 DNA reads TGTGCCAGCAGTCATATCAGGGGCGACTATGGCTACACCTTC. Its protein is CASSHIRGDYGYTF.

This rearrangement joins TRBV19 to TRBJ1-5, with 8 bases that match TRBD1. The CDR3 extends over 19 amino acids. V dropped 9 bases and J dropped 3; count of bases not matched to a gene: 22. Germline values: CDR1 LNHDA, CDR2 SQIVND (reference sequence). CDR3 in amino acids: CASIDTGTGKSWDNQPQHF. The CDR3 DNA sequence: TGTGCCAGCATAGATACCGGGACAGGAAAATCCTGGGACAATCAGCCCCAGCATTTT.

The chain links TRBV5-1 to TRBJ1-1, with D perhaps matching TRBD1 (5 bases). The CDR3 spans 13 residues. Trimming took off 2 bases at V and 3 bases at J, with 8 bases between the two ends. The germline gives CDR1 SGHRS, CDR2 YFSETQ. CDR3 nucleotide sequence: TGCGCCAGCAGCTTACAGACAGACACTGAAGCTTTCTTT. As protein: CASSLQTDTEAFF.

DNA of the CDR3: TGTGCCAGCAGTTTATTCGCCGGGAACACCATATATTTT. It specifies CASSLFAGNTIYF. The chain couples TRBV28 to TRBJ1-3; unclear D gene. The CDR3 is 13 residues long. Germline V gives CDR1 MDHEN, CDR2 SYDVKM. Deletions cut 1 base from V and 7 bases from J, with 8 bases between.

This clone was detected only a few times. The genes are TRBV6-1 and TRBJ2-7; tentatively, D is TRBD2 (5 bases). Germline V CDR1 and CDR2: MNHNS, SASEGT. The CDR3 length is 13 residues. V shed 2 bases and J shed 3 bases, with 8 bases lying between them. In DNA form, the CDR3 reads TGTGCCAGCAGTGAACGCGGGCGCTACGAGCAGTACTTC. Protein: CASSERGRYEQYF.

The chain recombines TRBV9 with TRBJ1-1; D possibly corresponds to TRBD1 (6 bases). V was shortened by 6 bases and J by 4 bases, with 22 bases between the two germline ends. The germline CDR1 and CDR2 sequences are SGDLS and YYNGEE. This CDR3 contains 16 residues. CDR3 in amino acids: CASTPRSGVGGTEAFF. Written as DNA, the CDR3 is TGTGCCAGCACCCCGAGGTCAGGGGTAGGGGGCACTGAAGCTTTCTTT.

The genes are TRBV19 and TRBJ2-7; D gene ambiguous. V shed 5 bases and J shed 4 bases, with 18 bases lying between them. The CDR3 is 15 residues long. CDR1 and CDR2 (germline): LNHDA, SQIVND (reference sequence). CDR3 in DNA: TGTGCCAGTAGTGCAGTCGCGGAGACCTCGTACGAGCAGTACTTC. Its translation is CASSAVAETSYEQYF.

The genes are TRBV5-1 and TRBJ2-5; 9 bases agree with TRBD1. V shed 2 bases and J 1 base; nucleotides not matched to a gene: 3. This CDR3 comprises 15 residues. In germline, CDR1 is SGHRS, CDR2 YFSETQ. This chain's CDR3 is CASSLPGQGQETQYF. CDR3 sequence (DNA): TGCGCCAGCAGCTTACCGGGACAGGGCCAAGAGACCCAGTACTTC.